This T cell receptor (beta chain) was sequenced for a study of blood T cell repertoires in COVID-19. Study at large: Nucleic acid was either cDNA or gDNA, and it came from T cells, B-cell-depleted T cells, or PBMCs.

TCRdb keeps only in-frame clones here, not all; method: immunoSEQ multiplex PCR. The sample includes approximately 31,000 clones, roughly nine tenths of them seen just once. CDR1 and CDR2 from the germline V gene are PRHDT and FYEKMQ (reference sequence). CDR3 size: 16 residues. With 5 bases clipped from V and 8 bases from J, the junction kept 12 bases outside the gene matches. Specimen: peripheral blood. This sequence joins TRBV13 and TRBJ1-6, with 7 nucleotides matching TRBD1. This TCR came from a man aged 60 to 75 with acute or convalescent COVID-19. The CDR3 DNA follows: TGTGCCAGCAGCCAACCCGGACAGGAGGGAGATTCACCCCTCCACTTT. It translates to CASSQPGQEGDSPLHF.